This entry describes one TCR beta chain. This clone was observed a handful of times. Which antigen it targets is not known. Base-call qualities are not available, and no considerably larger clone is one nucleotide away. Trimming takes 3 bases from V and 6 bases from J, and the germline ends sit 21 bases apart. The CDR3 holds 16 amino acids from the cysteine to the phenylalanine. Just the 48-base CDR3 DNA is kept, in frame starting at base 1. The germline V gene provides CDR1 KGHSH and CDR2 LQKENI. This sample was included in a study of cytomegalovirus exposure and HLA in healthy donors (TCRdb year 2017). General notes on the study: An earlier analysis of approximately 590 of the donors reported approximately 290 Gb of sequence data and 120 million or so unique TCR beta sequences from some 180 million T cells. A later analysis re-examined previously published TCR beta repertoires from about 670 donors and added high-resolution HLA genotyping to investigate patterns of TCR occurrence. Rather than drawing on any new phenotypic data, the later analysis identified candidate immune exposures from TCR beta sequences and the way those sequences occurred across donors. The study used immunosequencing to profile the T cell repertoires of several hundred subjects and linked those repertoires to cytomegalovirus serostatus. Among around 400 genotyped donors of the cohort, an average of about 240,000 unique TCR beta nucleotide sequences were sequenced per donor, about a sixth of them non-productive. HLA typing covered class I and class II loci at four-digit resolution. An earlier analysis of 587 of the donors applied high-throughput TCR beta sequencing to assess whether each TCR beta V gene segment acted as functional or pseudogenic. Along with the roughly 700-subject first cohort, a separate validation cohort of 120 different subjects was used. The number of typed donors differed by locus: roughly 620-630 for A, B, C, DRB1 and DQB1; approximately 520 for DQA1; 606 for DPA1; and approximately 450 for DPB1. In a later genetic analysis, genome-wide SNP genotypes for 398 of the 666 donors were used, and that subset was treated as a discovery cohort. The study was designed to test whether signatures of past pathogen exposure could be identified by cataloging public T cell receptors. Four to six DR-DQ haplotypes were handled as single units for association and clustering, since linkage in the cohort was strong. The genetic ancestry cluster associated with self-reported Caucasian donors included roughly 84% of the roughly 400 genotyped donors. Donor age, sex, ethnicity and CMV serostatus were compiled together with the repertoire data. Approximately 310 gigabases of sequencing data and tens of millions of unique TCR sequences were included in an early release covering roughly 700 HLA-typed donors. The study combined high-throughput TCR immunosequencing, statistical association of individual TCRs with disease status, and machine learning to predict cytomegalovirus infection status. All discovery cohort repertoires had been generated on a single sequencing platform.

Library preparation used the immunoSEQ multiplex PCR assay. A mixture of 60 forward primers for TCR Vbeta segments and 13 reverse primers for TCR Jbeta segments was used in the multiplex PCR. The CDR3 region of rearranged TCR beta genes was amplified from genomic DNA with a multiplex PCR assay. The amplified TCR beta libraries were sequenced on the Illumina HiSeq System as 87-base-pair reads. Per the authors' processing: In a later analysis, tens of millions of unique TCR beta chains were counted across the roughly 670 repertoires, and roughly 11 million of these chains were shared by at least two donors. To remove PCR and sequencing errors, raw reads were error-corrected and collapsed into unique sequences using a nearest-neighbor algorithm that merged closely related sequences. V, D and J gene segments were assigned by aligning CDR3 sequences to IMGT reference sequences. For a sequence to be retained, at least a six-nucleotide match to both a V gene segment and a J gene segment was required. A rearrangement counted as productive if the CDR3 had no stop codons and remained in frame with V and J, and every other rearrangement counted as non-productive. Following IMGT convention, CDR3 was defined as the stretch from the second conserved V-encoded cysteine to the conserved J-encoded phenylalanine. In an earlier analysis of around 600 of the donors, sequences lacking an unambiguous match to a single V gene segment were excluded. An earlier analysis of a few hundred of the donors called V segments functional above 56.7% productive rearrangements and segregating when the between-donor standard deviation exceeded 5%. To diagnose cytomegalovirus status from the catalog of TCR beta chain sequences, a statistical classification framework was built. In a later analysis, V and J genes were assigned by comparing TCR nucleotide sequences against IMGT/GENE-DB human TR gene sequences. A later analysis assigned CDR3 sequences and most-parsimonious VDJ recombination scenarios with the TCRdist pipeline. In a later analysis, each TCR beta chain was defined by its CDR3 amino acid sequence together with its V-gene family, and reads lacking a unique V-gene family were excluded. In a later analysis, 450 to 600 highly shared, low-generation-probability nucleotide sequences were removed to address suspected cross-contamination and a sequencing artifact. In a later analysis, a clonal expansion index was calculated for each public chain from normalized within-repertoire ranks of inferred template counts. A later analysis computed generation probabilities with a VDJ recombination model fitted to out-of-frame rearrangements, and checked the results against IGoR. Hypergeometric tests were used in a later analysis to score TCR-TCR, TCR-HLA and TCR-CMV co-occurrence, with a repertoire-size bias correction applied to the TCR pairs. To estimate false discovery rates, a later analysis permuted the HLA or CMV assignments 20 times. In a later analysis, co-occurring TCRs were grouped using DBSCAN, and TCRdist sequence similarity was added for clustering within HLA-allele-positive subsets. Repertoires with fewer than 30,000 or more than 120,000 public chains, plus five repertoires with anomalous nucleotide sharing, were excluded from co-occurrence clustering. TCRdb re-hosts the immuneACCESS table, in-frame sequences only. Its copies lack some clones; in the studies checked, an unresolved V gene accounts for under half of them, and the cause for the rest is not known. V, J and clone size derive from that table, while D and trimming were established from the DNA sequence. In this sample the table shows about 120,000 clones, around 81% of which occur a single time. The leading ten clones occupy around 4% of the sample.

The cohort comprised fewer than 750 healthy bone marrow donors. At the time of sampling, all cohort members were nominally healthy, though unrecorded immune exposures were likely present. The donor tested CMV seronegative and was one of the 352 seronegative cohort members. Every donor gave a peripheral blood sample, and the peripheral blood mononuclear cells from that sample were used for TCR beta sequencing. The Qiagen DNeasy Blood Extraction Kit was used to extract genomic DNA from the blood cell samples. Here is what the overall study found, with its caveats: A later analysis associated about 17,000 TCR beta sequences with specific HLA alleles at a false discovery rate of 0.05. A total of roughly 160 TCR beta chains were listed by the study as associated with cytomegalovirus. According to a later analysis, most CMV-associated TCR beta chains appeared to be HLA-restricted, and the HLA associations seemed to be driven largely by CMV exposure. The presence/absence analyses assumed that sequencing depth was roughly uniform across donors, and that assumption may not be true. A further reported finding was that TCR beta sequences accurately predicted the HLA-A and HLA-B alleles for most subjects in the first cohort. The cohort was sequenced for TCR beta chains only, and without alpha or paired-chain data the features that could be detected were limited. It was suggested by the authors that the approach could potentially be generalized to other disease states and immunological phenotypes. Some IMGT-functional V segments, including TRBV6-2 and TRBV6-3, could not be distinguished by the 87-base-pair reads and were therefore excluded. Assigning TCR associations to individual alleles was difficult when HLA alleles, especially DR and DQ, strongly co-occurred. The sequencing pipeline was judged likely to have produced a cluster of highly shared sequence variants as a technical artifact. Because some donors lacked HLA typing at each locus, the association tests relied only on the typed subset. In a later analysis, several top co-occurrence clusters were reported to appear linked to parvovirus B19, influenza, CMV and Epstein-Barr virus. Correlated functional status among segregating V segments might be attributable to linkage disequilibrium, but an unknown experimental factor could not be ruled out. Across donors, most TCR sequences were observed very rarely, whereas some public TCRs were present in many individuals. Because counts were too low, 15 to 20 rarely observed V segments, including chromosome 9 orphons, were excluded from the earlier analysis of some 540 of the donors. In an earlier analysis of approximately 590 of the donors, most TCR beta V segments appeared in productive rearrangements about 87% or about 30% of the time, broadly matching IMGT annotations. The classifier was reported to diagnose cytomegalovirus status with high specificity and sensitivity in both the original cohort and the validation cohort. In vitro tests confirmed that a few of the cytomegalovirus-associated TCR beta chains recognize cytomegalovirus antigens. Compared with the 666-donor mean, donors in an Asian-associated ancestry cluster had fewer N-insertions in productive TCRs, according to a later genetic analysis. The only immune exposure information available for the cohort was CMV serostatus. In a later analysis, the rate of TCR association differed among HLA loci, with DRB1 alleles having the most associated TCRs and HLA-C alleles having the fewest. In a later analysis, HLA-associated TCR beta chains were found to be more clonally expanded and to have lower generation probabilities than equally common non-associated chains. In a later genetic analysis, a missense DCLRE1C variant was associated with V-gene and J-gene trimming of TCR beta chains, and the association was replicated in an independent cohort.

The clonotype originates from a woman aged 30 to 39 in good health and CMV-seronegative. The sequence links TRBV18 to TRBJ2-7, and TRBD2 may be the D gene, going by 5 matching bases. The sequenced sample consisted of PBMCs. Here is the DNA: TGTGCCAGCTCACCGAGGTATCGCTCAGAGGGCCTCGAGCAGTACTTC. It translates to CASSPRYRSEGLEQYF.